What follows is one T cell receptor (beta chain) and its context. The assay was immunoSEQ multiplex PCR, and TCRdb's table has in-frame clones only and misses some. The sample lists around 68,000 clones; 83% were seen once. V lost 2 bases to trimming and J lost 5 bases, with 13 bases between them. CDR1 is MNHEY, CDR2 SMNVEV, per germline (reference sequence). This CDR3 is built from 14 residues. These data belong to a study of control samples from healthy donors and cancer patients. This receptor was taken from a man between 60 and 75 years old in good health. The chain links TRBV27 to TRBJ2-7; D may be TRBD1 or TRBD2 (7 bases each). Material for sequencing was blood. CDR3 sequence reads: CASSLGRGRDEQYF. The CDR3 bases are TGTGCCAGCAGTTTAGGCAGGGGGAGGGACGAGCAGTACTTC.